This T cell receptor beta chain originates from a study of T cell clonality in common variable immunodeficiency. Study-level findings and limits: CVID patient heterogeneity limited repertoire-clinical complication correlations. CVID subjects had higher TCRbeta clonality than healthy controls, most marked in about a third.

Libraries were prepared by immunoSEQ multiplex PCR; TCRdb keeps only in-frame clonotypes and omits some of them. This repertoire holds tens of thousands of clones, and none appear only once. This clone was seen a handful of times. Its antigen is unidentified. The sequenced fragment ends 3 residues before the CDR3 boundary, so the rest is inferred from the germline J gene. Both groups were predominantly of Caucasian heritage. Donors gave roughly 4.5 to 8 ml heparinized peripheral whole blood. The CDR3 sequence is 12 residues long. Germline V CDR1 and CDR2: DFQATT, SNEGSKA (reference sequence). Deletions cut 6 bases from V and 3 bases from J, with 12 bases between.

This chain uses TRBV20-1 with TRBJ2-7; D may be TRBD1 (7 bases). The TCR comes from a person aged 18 to 69 in good health. The sequenced sample consisted of peripheral blood mononuclear cells. The DNA read from the CDR3 is TGCAGTGCGCGGGACAGATACTACGAG. This gives the protein CSARDRYYE. The entire CDR3 is CSARDRYYEQYF.